Included here is one TCR beta chain sequence, with context. Antigen: not known. Looked up from germline, CDR1 is GTSNPN and CDR2 is SVGIG (reference sequence). Trimming removed 4 bases at V and 7 bases at J, with 11 bases between. This CDR3 has 12 amino acids. These data originate in a study of cytomegalovirus exposure and HLA in healthy donors. The PCR ran on 60 Vbeta and 13 Jbeta primers. The data were produced by immunoSEQ multiplex PCR, yet TCRdb's version contains in-frame clones alone and is incomplete. This sample carries under 200,000 clones, about 76% of them seen once, and the ten largest clones take about 2.4%. Study-level findings and limits: In a later analysis, CMV-associated beta chains were mostly HLA-associated, it appeared. In vitro testing confirmed a few CMV-associated chains as specific for CMV antigens. Presence/absence analyses assumed roughly uniform sequencing depth across donors. Because they were indistinguishable, some V segments, including TRBV6-2 and TRBV6-3, were excluded.

The specimen was PBMCs. The chain combines TRBV30 with TRBJ1-5; possible D gene TRBD1, 6 bases. The origin of this receptor is a woman aged 40 to 49 in good health and CMV-seropositive. CDR3 sequence (DNA): TGTGCCTGGAACAGGGATGGGCAGCCCCAGCATTTT. Translating gives CAWNRDGQPQHF.